Shown below are 3 T cell receptor beta chains from a single sample sequenced in a study of OX40 agonist ivuxolimab in advanced cancers. The table came from immunoSEQ multiplex PCR; TCRdb's copy has only in-frame clones and leaves some out. The table includes tens of thousands of clones, about 89% detected once. This specimen was CD4+ or CD8+ T cells sorted from blood, taken in a trial of the OX40 agonist ivuxolimab. The source is an adult with an advanced solid tumor such as melanoma, head and neck, liver or kidney cancer.

V and J are TRBV25-1 and TRBJ2-3, with D perhaps matching TRBD1 or TRBD2 (5 bases each). In germline, CDR1 is MGHDK, CDR2 SYGVNS. V gave up 3 bases and J gave up 2 bases, with 12 bases separating them. This CDR3 region has 15 residues. The CDR3 bases are TGTGCCAGCAGTGATTCACAGGACTTCACAGATACGCAGTATTTT. Translating gives CASSDSQDFTDTQYF.

This clone was seen a single time. The chain joins TRBV6-4 to TRBJ2-2; D remains ambiguous. This CDR3 comprises 15 residues. Trimming took 4 bases from V and 0 from J, leaving 9 bases between them. In germline, CDR1 is MRHNA, CDR2 SNTAGT. Here the CDR3 DNA reads TGTGCCAGCAGTGTACAGCTCTCGAACACCGGGGAGCTGTTTTTT. Translating gives CASSVQLSNTGELFF.

The CDR3 DNA reads TGTGCCAGCAGTTTAGGCCCGTTGATCAAGCAGTACTTC. Translated: CASSLGPLIKQYF. The V gene is TRBV27, the J gene TRBJ2-7; D uncertain. This CDR3 has 13 residues. Germline values: CDR1 MNHEY, CDR2 SMNVEV (reference sequence). The V end lost 2 bases, the J end lost 8 bases, and 13 bases lay between the germline ends.